Listed below are T cell receptor beta chains from one sample, sequenced in a study of blood T cell repertoires in COVID-19. Only in-frame clones appear in the TCRdb table, and some are missing; sequencing was by immunoSEQ multiplex PCR. The table records 270,000 or so clones, around 93% of them present only once. Input material: PBMCs or T cells enriched from blood (not recorded which). The origin of the receptors is a man aged 35-49 years who had been exposed to COVID-19. Each CDR3 is given with its conserved first and last residue. D genes are given only for firm matches. Where a row states a size, it is once, few, many or the class of an expanded clone; other rows omit it.

d_gene: TRBD1
v_gene: TRBV13
j_gene: TRBJ1-6
abundance: NA
CDR3nt: TGTGCCAGCAGCGCCCTAGGGACAGAGAATAATTCACCCCTCCACTTT
CDR3aa: CASSALGTENNSPLHF

d_gene: NA
v_gene: TRBV19
j_gene: TRBJ1-2
abundance: NA
CDR3nt: TGTGCCAGTAGTCCAACTCTCACAGGGTCGCATGGCTACACCTTC
CDR3aa: CASSPTLTGSHGYTF

d_gene: TRBD2
v_gene: TRBV5-1
j_gene: TRBJ2-7
abundance: NA
CDR3nt: TGCGCCAGCAGCCCAAGGACTAGCGGGAGCTACGAGCAGTACTTC
CDR3aa: CASSPRTSGSYEQYF

d_gene: NA
v_gene: TRBV12-3/TRBV12-4
j_gene: TRBJ1-3
abundance: NA
CDR3nt: TGTGCCAGCAGTTTGGCAGGTGGAAACACCATATATTTT
CDR3aa: CASSLAGGNTIYF

d_gene: TRBD2
v_gene: TRBV19
j_gene: TRBJ2-5
abundance: NA
CDR3nt: TGTGCCAGTAGTATAGAGGGAGGGGCCGTCGAGACCCAGTACTTC
CDR3aa: CASSIEGGAVETQYF

d_gene: TRBD2
v_gene: TRBV7-9
j_gene: TRBJ2-2
abundance: NA
CDR3nt: TGTGCCAGCAGGGCCGGACTAGCCACCGGGGAGCTGTTTTTT
CDR3aa: CASRAGLATGELFF

d_gene: NA
v_gene: TRBV10-3
j_gene: TRBJ1-6
abundance: NA
CDR3nt: TGTGCCATCAGTTTACAGGGACGAAATTCACCCCTCCACTTT
CDR3aa: CAISLQGRNSPLHF

d_gene: TRBD2
v_gene: TRBV19
j_gene: TRBJ2-7
abundance: NA
CDR3nt: TGTGCCAGTAGTGATGTGGGAGGGCCGGGGGAGCAGTACTTC
CDR3aa: CASSDVGGPGEQYF

d_gene: TRBD2
v_gene: TRBV7-3
j_gene: TRBJ2-3
abundance: NA
CDR3nt: TGTGCCAGCAGCTCCGGGACTAGCGGGAGGCCGGATACGCAGTATTTT
CDR3aa: CASSSGTSGRPDTQYF

d_gene: NA
v_gene: TRBV11-2
j_gene: TRBJ2-7
abundance: NA
CDR3nt: TGTGCCAGCAGCTACCTTGGTGTGGAGGGTGAGCAGTACTTC
CDR3aa: CASSYLGVEGEQYF

d_gene: NA
v_gene: TRBV19
j_gene: TRBJ1-3
abundance: NA
CDR3nt: TGTGCCAGTACGATCAGGGAAATTCACTCTGGAAACACCATATATTTT
CDR3aa: CASTIREIHSGNTIYF

d_gene: NA
v_gene: TRBV7-3
j_gene: TRBJ2-2
abundance: few
CDR3nt: TGTGCCAGCAGGGAGGGGAGACAGGGCACTAACACCGGGGAGCTGTTTTTT
CDR3aa: CASREGRQGTNTGELFF

d_gene: NA
v_gene: TRBV3-1/TRBV3-2
j_gene: TRBJ2-4
abundance: NA
CDR3nt: TGTGCCAGCAGCCCCCGGGTAGCGGATAAAAACATTCAGTACTTC
CDR3aa: CASSPRVADKNIQYF

d_gene: NA
v_gene: TRBV28
j_gene: TRBJ1-5
abundance: NA
CDR3nt: TGTGCCAGCAGTCCCCTTGCAGGGGCGAGCAATCAGCCCCAGCATTTT
CDR3aa: CASSPLAGASNQPQHF

d_gene: NA
v_gene: TRBV11-2
j_gene: TRBJ2-1
abundance: NA
CDR3nt: TGTGCCAGCAGTTACTTCAATGAGCAGTTCTTC
CDR3aa: CASSYFNEQFF

d_gene: NA
v_gene: TRBV5-4
j_gene: TRBJ2-5
abundance: NA
CDR3nt: TGTGCCAGCAGCCTCCCCTTGGGCACCCAAGAGACCCAGTACTTC
CDR3aa: CASSLPLGTQETQYF

d_gene: NA
v_gene: TRBV6-5
j_gene: TRBJ2-1
abundance: NA
CDR3nt: TGTGCCAGCAGTTACGTGCGAGGGCCGGGTAGTGAGCAGTTCTTC
CDR3aa: CASSYVRGPGSEQFF

d_gene: NA
v_gene: TRBV28
j_gene: TRBJ2-4
abundance: NA
CDR3nt: TGTGCCAGCAGCCCCGGAGGGGCGGACATTCAGTACTTC
CDR3aa: CASSPGGADIQYF

d_gene: TRBD2
v_gene: TRBV7-6
j_gene: TRBJ2-2
abundance: NA
CDR3nt: TGTGCCAGCAGCTTAGTAGCGGGAGGGTCCGGGGAGCTGTTTTTT
CDR3aa: CASSLVAGGSGELFF

d_gene: TRBD1
v_gene: TRBV5-1
j_gene: TRBJ2-3
abundance: NA
CDR3nt: TGCGCCAGCAGCCAGGGACAGGGCCGTTTAACAGATACGCAGTATTTT
CDR3aa: CASSQGQGRLTDTQYF

d_gene: NA
v_gene: TRBV6-5
j_gene: TRBJ1-2
abundance: NA
CDR3nt: TGTGCCAGCAGTTCAAAGCGAAGAGATGGCTACACCTTC
CDR3aa: CASSSKRRDGYTF

d_gene: TRBD1
v_gene: TRBV19
j_gene: TRBJ1-2
abundance: NA
CDR3nt: TGTGCCAGTAGTCTACCGGGACAGGGACCCTATGGCTACACCTTC
CDR3aa: CASSLPGQGPYGYTF

d_gene: NA
v_gene: TRBV7-9
j_gene: TRBJ2-3
abundance: NA
CDR3nt: TGTGCCAGCAGCCCGGACTTCACAGATACGCAGTATTTT
CDR3aa: CASSPDFTDTQYF

d_gene: NA
v_gene: TRBV12-3/TRBV12-4
j_gene: TRBJ1-1
abundance: NA
CDR3nt: TGTGCCAGCAGTCCGGGGTTGAACACTGAAGCTTTCTTT
CDR3aa: CASSPGLNTEAFF

d_gene: TRBD1
v_gene: TRBV12-5
j_gene: TRBJ1-2
abundance: once
CDR3nt: TGTGCTAGTGGTTTGGACTGGACAGGGCGAGGCTACACCTTC
CDR3aa: CASGLDWTGRGYTF

d_gene: TRBD1
v_gene: TRBV24-1
j_gene: TRBJ2-7
abundance: NA
CDR3nt: TGTGCCACCAGTGATATAACCGGGACAGGGGTCGACGAGCAGTACTTC
CDR3aa: CATSDITGTGVDEQYF

d_gene: TRBD1
v_gene: TRBV5-1
j_gene: TRBJ2-2
abundance: NA
CDR3nt: TGCGCCAGCAGCCGTCAGGGGGCCTCCACCGGGGAGCTGTTTTTT
CDR3aa: CASSRQGASTGELFF

d_gene: NA
v_gene: TRBV6-1
j_gene: TRBJ2-7
abundance: NA
CDR3nt: TGTGCCAGCAGTGAAAAGGACAACTACGAGCAGTACTTC
CDR3aa: CASSEKDNYEQYF

d_gene: TRBD2
v_gene: TRBV7-3
j_gene: TRBJ2-1
abundance: NA
CDR3nt: TGTGCCAGCAGCCCCTTAGCGGGAGGAACCTACAATGAGCAGTTCTTC
CDR3aa: CASSPLAGGTYNEQFF

d_gene: NA
v_gene: TRBV19
j_gene: TRBJ1-1
abundance: NA
CDR3nt: TGTGCCAGTAGTATAGGGACAAGGATGAACACTGAAGCTTTCTTT
CDR3aa: CASSIGTRMNTEAFF

d_gene: TRBD1
v_gene: TRBV19
j_gene: TRBJ1-2
abundance: NA
CDR3nt: TGTGCCAGTAAGGTCCCGCAGGGGGTGTCTAACTATGGCTACACCTTC
CDR3aa: CASKVPQGVSNYGYTF

d_gene: NA
v_gene: TRBV28
j_gene: TRBJ1-5
abundance: NA
CDR3nt: TGTGCCAGCAGGGTCGGTGGTCAGCCCCAGCATTTT
CDR3aa: CASRVGGQPQHF

d_gene: NA
v_gene: TRBV28
j_gene: TRBJ2-4
abundance: NA
CDR3nt: TGTGCCAGCAGTTTATTAGCCTCGATAGCCAAAAACATTCAGTACTTC
CDR3aa: CASSLLASIAKNIQYF

d_gene: TRBD1
v_gene: TRBV4-3
j_gene: TRBJ2-5
abundance: NA
CDR3nt: TGCGCCAGCAGCCAAGTTTTTTTGCCCAGGACAGGGACCACACAAGAGACCCAGTACTTC
CDR3aa: CASSQVFLPRTGTTQETQYF

d_gene: NA
v_gene: TRBV9
j_gene: TRBJ1-3
abundance: NA
CDR3nt: TGTGCCAGCAGTGACGAACAGGGAACCATATATTTT
CDR3aa: CASSDEQGTIYF

d_gene: NA
v_gene: TRBV5-6
j_gene: TRBJ2-7
abundance: NA
CDR3nt: TGTGCCAGCAGCAGGGACACCGAGCAGTACTTC
CDR3aa: CASSRDTEQYF

d_gene: TRBD1
v_gene: TRBV11-3
j_gene: TRBJ2-3
abundance: NA
CDR3nt: TGTGCCAGCAGCTCGGGACAGCCGAGCACAGATACGCAGTATTTT
CDR3aa: CASSSGQPSTDTQYF

d_gene: NA
v_gene: TRBV20-1
j_gene: TRBJ2-6
abundance: NA
CDR3nt: TGCAGTGCTAGTATGAGTGACTACAGGGTTTCTGGGGCCAACGTCCTGACTTTC
CDR3aa: CSASMSDYRVSGANVLTF

d_gene: NA
v_gene: TRBV19
j_gene: TRBJ2-1
abundance: NA
CDR3nt: TGTGCCAGTAGTCGGCCTAGCTCCTACAATGAGCAGTTCTTC
CDR3aa: CASSRPSSYNEQFF

d_gene: TRBD1
v_gene: TRBV19
j_gene: TRBJ1-4
abundance: NA
CDR3nt: TGTGCCAGTAGTATTCAGGGGGCAACTAATGAAAAACTGTTTTTT
CDR3aa: CASSIQGATNEKLFF

d_gene: NA
v_gene: TRBV18
j_gene: TRBJ1-3
abundance: NA
CDR3nt: TGTGCCAGCTCACCACAAGAACTCTCTGGAAACACCATATATTTT
CDR3aa: CASSPQELSGNTIYF

d_gene: NA
v_gene: TRBV30
j_gene: TRBJ2-1
abundance: NA
CDR3nt: TGTGCCTGGAGTATCAGGGGCCGTGAGCAGTTCTTC
CDR3aa: CAWSIRGREQFF

d_gene: TRBD1
v_gene: TRBV19
j_gene: TRBJ2-7
abundance: NA
CDR3nt: TGTGCCAGTAGATCCGGGACAGGCTCCTACGAGCAGTACTTC
CDR3aa: CASRSGTGSYEQYF

d_gene: TRBD2
v_gene: TRBV2
j_gene: TRBJ2-5
abundance: once
CDR3nt: TGTGCCAGCAGAACCTCGGGAGGCCAAGAGACCCAGTACTTC
CDR3aa: CASRTSGGQETQYF

d_gene: TRBD2
v_gene: TRBV5-1
j_gene: TRBJ2-2
abundance: few
CDR3nt: TGCGCCAGCAGCTTTGAAAGCGGGAGTGGTACCGGGGAGCTGTTTTTT
CDR3aa: CASSFESGSGTGELFF

d_gene: TRBD1
v_gene: TRBV12-5
j_gene: TRBJ2-3
abundance: NA
CDR3nt: TGTGCTAGTGGTTTGTACCCGGGACAGTCTAGCACAGATACGCAGTATTTT
CDR3aa: CASGLYPGQSSTDTQYF

d_gene: NA
v_gene: TRBV5-3
j_gene: TRBJ2-7
abundance: NA
CDR3nt: TGTGCCAGAAGCCCCGCCCTACTAGCAGAATCTTCCTACGAGCAGTACTTC
CDR3aa: CARSPALLAESSYEQYF

d_gene: NA
v_gene: TRBV7-5
j_gene: TRBJ2-5
abundance: NA
CDR3nt: TGTGTCAGAAGCCCAGCTGGGACTAGCGGGAGTAAGGAGACCCAGTACTTC
CDR3aa: CVRSPAGTSGSKETQYF

d_gene: TRBD1
v_gene: TRBV28
j_gene: TRBJ2-1
abundance: NA
CDR3nt: TGTGCCAGCAGTCTAGACAGGGGGCTTGAGTTCTTC
CDR3aa: CASSLDRGLEFF

d_gene: TRBD2
v_gene: TRBV11-2
j_gene: TRBJ2-2
abundance: NA
CDR3nt: TGTGCCAGCAGCAACCTCCTAGCGGGAGTTCCCGGGGAGCTGTTTTTT
CDR3aa: CASSNLLAGVPGELFF

d_gene: TRBD2
v_gene: TRBV27
j_gene: TRBJ2-7
abundance: few
CDR3nt: TGTGCCAGCAGTTCGCTGACGGGACTAGCGGACTCCTACGAGCAGTACTTC
CDR3aa: CASSSLTGLADSYEQYF

d_gene: TRBD2
v_gene: TRBV2
j_gene: TRBJ2-7
abundance: once
CDR3nt: TGTGCCAGCGGCAGAGAACTAGCGGGAGACGAGCAGTACTTC
CDR3aa: CASGRELAGDEQYF

d_gene: NA
v_gene: TRBV9
j_gene: TRBJ1-1
abundance: NA
CDR3nt: TGTGCCAGCAGCCCAAGGGGGGGCAGGGGTAGCGCTGAAGCTTTCTTT
CDR3aa: CASSPRGGRGSAEAFF

d_gene: TRBD1
v_gene: TRBV30
j_gene: TRBJ2-5
abundance: NA
CDR3nt: TGTGCCTGGAGTGTAAAGGGGGCCCGGGAGACCCAGTACTTC
CDR3aa: CAWSVKGARETQYF

d_gene: NA
v_gene: TRBV10-3
j_gene: TRBJ1-2
abundance: NA
CDR3nt: TGTGCCATCAGTGCGGACATTAACTATGGCTACACCTTC
CDR3aa: CAISADINYGYTF

d_gene: NA
v_gene: TRBV6-4
j_gene: TRBJ1-2
abundance: NA
CDR3nt: TGTGCCAGCAGTGACTCATGGACTCGACGCCCAGACGACTATGGCTACACCTTC
CDR3aa: CASSDSWTRRPDDYGYTF